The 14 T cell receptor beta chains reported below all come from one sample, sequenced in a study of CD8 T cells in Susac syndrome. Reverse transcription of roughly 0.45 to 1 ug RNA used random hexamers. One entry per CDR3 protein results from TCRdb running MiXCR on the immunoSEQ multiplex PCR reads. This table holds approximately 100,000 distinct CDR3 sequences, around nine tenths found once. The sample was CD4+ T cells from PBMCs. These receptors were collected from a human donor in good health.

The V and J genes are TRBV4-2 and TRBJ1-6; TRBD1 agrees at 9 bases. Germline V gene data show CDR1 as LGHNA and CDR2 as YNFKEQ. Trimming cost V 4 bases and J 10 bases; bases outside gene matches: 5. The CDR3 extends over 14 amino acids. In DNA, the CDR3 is TGTGCCAGCAGCCCGGGACAGGGACAATCACCCCTCCACTTT. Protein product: CASSPGQGQSPLHF.

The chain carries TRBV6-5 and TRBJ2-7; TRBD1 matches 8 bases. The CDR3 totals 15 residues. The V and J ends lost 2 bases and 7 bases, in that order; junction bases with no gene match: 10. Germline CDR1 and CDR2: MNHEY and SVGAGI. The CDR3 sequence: CASSYLGQGGREQYF. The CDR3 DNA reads TGTGCCAGCAGTTACCTCGGACAGGGAGGTAGGGAGCAGTACTTC.

As DNA, the CDR3 is TGTGCCAGCAGTCGATCGACGAGCCGGCGCTACGAGCAGTACTTC. Its translation: CASSRSTSRRYEQYF. The chain couples TRBV6-5 to TRBJ2-7; unclear D gene. Trimming cost V 5 bases and J 3 bases, with 17 bases left between them. The CDR3 has 15 amino acids. Germline V gives CDR1 MNHEY, CDR2 SVGAGI.

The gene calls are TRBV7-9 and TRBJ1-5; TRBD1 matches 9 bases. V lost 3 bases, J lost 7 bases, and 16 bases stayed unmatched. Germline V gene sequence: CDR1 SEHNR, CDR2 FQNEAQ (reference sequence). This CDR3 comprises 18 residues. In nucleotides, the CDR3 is TGTGCCAGCAGCTTTGACCCGGGACAGGGACAAGCAGTGCAGCCCCAGCATTTT. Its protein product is CASSFDPGQGQAVQPQHF. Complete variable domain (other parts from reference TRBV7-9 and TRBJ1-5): DTGVSQNPRHKITKRGQNVTFRCDPISEHNRLYWYRQTLGQGPEFLTYFQNEAQLEKSRLLSDRFSAERPKGSFSTLEIQRTEQGDSAMYLCASSFDPGQGQAVQPQHFGDGTRLSIL.

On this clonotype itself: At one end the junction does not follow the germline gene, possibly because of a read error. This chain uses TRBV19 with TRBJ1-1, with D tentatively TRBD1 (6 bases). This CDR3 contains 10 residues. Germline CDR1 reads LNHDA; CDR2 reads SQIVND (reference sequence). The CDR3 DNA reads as TGTGCCATCGGGGACACTGAAACTTTCTTT. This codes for CAIGDTETFF.

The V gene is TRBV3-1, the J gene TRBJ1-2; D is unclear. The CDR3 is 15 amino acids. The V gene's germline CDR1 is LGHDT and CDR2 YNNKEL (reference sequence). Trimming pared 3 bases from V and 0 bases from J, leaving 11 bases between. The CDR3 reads CASSQSGPANYGYTF. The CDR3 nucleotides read TGTGCCAGCAGCCAGTCAGGCCCAGCTAACTATGGCTACACCTTC.

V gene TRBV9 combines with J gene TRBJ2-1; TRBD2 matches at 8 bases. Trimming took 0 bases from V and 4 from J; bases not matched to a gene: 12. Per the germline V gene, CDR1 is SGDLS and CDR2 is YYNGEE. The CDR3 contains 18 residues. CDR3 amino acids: CASSVGFSGTRRYNEQFF. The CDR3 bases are TGTGCCAGCAGCGTAGGATTTTCCGGGACTAGGAGGTACAATGAGCAGTTCTTC. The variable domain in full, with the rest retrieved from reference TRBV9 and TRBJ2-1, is DSGVTQTPKHLITATGQRVTLRCSPRSGDLSVYWYQQSLDQGLQFLIQYYNGEERAKGNILERFSAQQFPDLHSELNLSSLELGDSALYFCASSVGFSGTRRYNEQFFGPGTRLTVL.

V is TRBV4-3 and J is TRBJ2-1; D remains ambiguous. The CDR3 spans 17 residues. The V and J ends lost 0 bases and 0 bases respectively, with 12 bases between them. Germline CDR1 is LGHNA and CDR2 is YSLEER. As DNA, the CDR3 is TGCGCCAGCAGCCAAGATGTGGGCGCTCGCTCCTACAATGAGCAGTTCTTC. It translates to CASSQDVGARSYNEQFF.

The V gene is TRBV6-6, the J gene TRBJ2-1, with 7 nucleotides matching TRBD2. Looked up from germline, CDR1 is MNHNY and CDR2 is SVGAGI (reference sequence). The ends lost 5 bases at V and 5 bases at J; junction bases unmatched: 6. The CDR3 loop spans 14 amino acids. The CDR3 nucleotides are TGTGCCAGCAGTGTGATGGGGGGGAACAATGAGCAGTTCTTC. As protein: CASSVMGGNNEQFF.

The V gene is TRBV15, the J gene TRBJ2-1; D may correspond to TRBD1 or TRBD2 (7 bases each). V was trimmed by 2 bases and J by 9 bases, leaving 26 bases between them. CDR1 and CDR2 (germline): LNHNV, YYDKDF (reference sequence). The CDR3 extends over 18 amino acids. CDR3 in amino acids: CATSRITMRAGGVGEQFF. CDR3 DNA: TGTGCCACCAGCAGAATCACAATGCGGGCAGGGGGGGTAGGTGAGCAGTTCTTC.

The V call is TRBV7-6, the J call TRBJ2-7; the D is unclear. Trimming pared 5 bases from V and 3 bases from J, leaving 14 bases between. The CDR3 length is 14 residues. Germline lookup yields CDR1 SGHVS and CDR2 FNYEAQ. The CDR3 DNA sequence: TGTGCCAGCAGCCCCCACCAGAAGGGCTACGAGCAGTACTTC. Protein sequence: CASSPHQKGYEQYF. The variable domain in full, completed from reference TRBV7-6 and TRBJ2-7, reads GAGVSQSPRYKVTKRGQDVALRCDPISGHVSLYWYRQALGQGPEFLTYFNYEAQQDKSGLPNDRFSAERPEGSISTLTIQRTEQRDSAMYRCASSPHQKGYEQYFGPGTRLTVT.

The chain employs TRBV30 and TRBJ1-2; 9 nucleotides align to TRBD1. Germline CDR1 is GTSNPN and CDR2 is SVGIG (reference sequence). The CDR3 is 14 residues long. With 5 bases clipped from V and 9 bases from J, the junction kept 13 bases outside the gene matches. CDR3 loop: CAWADGTGFDRYTF. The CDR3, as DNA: TGTGCCTGGGCTGACGGGACAGGGTTTGACCGCTACACCTTC.

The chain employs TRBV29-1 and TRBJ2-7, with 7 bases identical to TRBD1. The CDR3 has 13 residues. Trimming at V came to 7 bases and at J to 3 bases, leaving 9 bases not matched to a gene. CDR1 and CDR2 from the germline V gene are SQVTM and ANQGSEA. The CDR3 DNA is TGCAGCGCGAAATCCCAGGGGGTCTACGAGCAGTACTTC. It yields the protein CSAKSQGVYEQYF.

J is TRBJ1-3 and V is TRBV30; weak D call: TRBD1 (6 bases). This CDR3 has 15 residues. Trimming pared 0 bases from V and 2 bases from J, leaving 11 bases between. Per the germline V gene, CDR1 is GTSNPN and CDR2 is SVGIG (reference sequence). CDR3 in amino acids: CAWSVLRGPGNTIYF. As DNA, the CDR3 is TGTGCCTGGAGTGTACTCAGGGGTCCTGGAAACACCATATATTTT.